A selection of T cell receptor beta chains follows, all from one sample in a study of blood T cell repertoires in COVID-19. The method was immunoSEQ multiplex PCR; TCRdb's version includes in-frame clones alone and lacks a portion of them. This table has 55,000 to 75,000 clones, approximately 88% appearing once. Sequencing was performed on peripheral blood. The receptor source for this set is a human donor in a cohort sampled during active COVID-19. Both conserved end residues are part of each CDR3. Fields, in order: V gene, D gene, J gene, clone size, CDR3 DNA, CDR3 protein. D genes are given only for firm matches. Clone size, where shown, is once, few, many, or a class for clones that have expanded.

TRBV7-9	.	TRBJ2-7	.	TGTGCCAGCAGCCAGGGACACCCAGGGTGGGCTGACTACGAGCAGTACTTC	CASSQGHPGWADYEQYF
TRBV9	TRBD1	TRBJ2-1	few	TGTGCCAGCAGCGTAGGGACAGGGGGGAATGAGCAGTTCTTC	CASSVGTGGNEQFF
TRBV9	.	TRBJ2-7	.	TGTGCCAGCAGCGTAGGGGGCGCGGACTACTACGAGCAGTACTTC	CASSVGGADYYEQYF
TRBV6-5	.	TRBJ1-1	.	TGTGCCAGCAGAAGGACAGAACTGAACACTGAAGCTTTCTTT	CASRRTELNTEAFF
TRBV18	.	TRBJ2-3	.	TGTGCCAGCTCACCAGGAGATACTCAGTATTTT	CASSPGDTQYF
TRBV21-1	.	TRBJ1-2	.	TGTGCCAGCAGCCCTCGCCAGGGGGATCGTGGCTACACCTTC	CASSPRQGDRGYTF
TRBV27	TRBD2	TRBJ2-7	once	TGTGCCAGCAGTTTTAATAGCGGGAGCTCCTACGAGCAGTACTTC	CASSFNSGSSYEQYF
TRBV4-1	TRBD1	TRBJ1-5	.	TGCGCCAGCAGCCAAGAGGGGGGACAGACAAGCAATCAGCCCCAGCATTTT	CASSQEGGQTSNQPQHF
TRBV29-1	.	TRBJ2-5	.	TGCAGCGTTGGTGCCCACGAGGGCAGAGAGACCCAGTACTTC	CSVGAHEGRETQYF
TRBV6-2/TRBV6-3	TRBD1	TRBJ2-5	.	TGTGCCAGCAGTCAACAGGGGTTTCAAGAGACCCAGTACTTC	CASSQQGFQETQYF
TRBV18	TRBD2	TRBJ2-1	.	TGTGCCAGCTCACCCGTCGGGGGTAGCGGGAGCGTCGATGAGCAGTTCTTC	CASSPVGGSGSVDEQFF
TRBV19	.	TRBJ1-4	.	TGTGCCAGTAGTATGAGGATGTCGGGAGAAAAACTGTTTTTT	CASSMRMSGEKLFF
TRBV7-8	.	TRBJ2-5	.	TGTGCCAGCAGCTTACGGGGGGCGGAGACCCAGTACTTC	CASSLRGAETQYF
TRBV7-3	.	TRBJ2-3	.	TGTGCCAGCAGCTTAACAGGGGTAGCGGCAGATACGCAGTATTTT	CASSLTGVAADTQYF